A selection of T cell receptor beta chains follows, all from one sample in a study of identifying expanded T cells in peripheral blood. Libraries were prepared by immunoSEQ multiplex PCR; TCRdb keeps only in-frame clonotypes and omits some of them. The table shows under 85,000 clones, with about 83% occurring only once. Sequenced input: blood. The origin of the receptors is a person aged 18 to 75 in good health. Each CDR3 is given with its conserved first and last residue. A D gene is named only where the DNA matches it firmly. The size of a clone is reported for some rows only, either as once, few or many, or as a class for expanded clones.

clone size: NA; V gene: TRBV11-2; J gene: TRBJ2-1; D gene: NA; CDR3 DNA: TGTGCCAGCAGCTTAGGGGACTTCGGGGAGCAGTTCTTC; CDR3 protein: CASSLGDFGEQFF
clone size: NA; V gene: TRBV6-4; J gene: TRBJ2-3; D gene: TRBD2; CDR3 DNA: TGTGCCAGCAGTACTAGCGGGAGAGATACGCAGTATTTT; CDR3 protein: CASSTSGRDTQYF
clone size: NA; V gene: TRBV10-3; J gene: TRBJ1-1; D gene: NA; CDR3 DNA: TGTGCCATCAGTGTGAGCGGCACTGAAGCTTTCTTT; CDR3 protein: CAISVSGTEAFF
clone size: few; V gene: TRBV11-2; J gene: TRBJ1-3; D gene: NA; CDR3 DNA: TGTGCCAGCAGCTTAGGTCGAAGCTCTGGAAACACCATATATTTT; CDR3 protein: CASSLGRSSGNTIYF
clone size: NA; V gene: TRBV28; J gene: TRBJ2-5; D gene: NA; CDR3 DNA: TGTGCCAGCAGGAGGGCCAGCCACGAGACCCAGTACTTC; CDR3 protein: CASRRASHETQYF
clone size: NA; V gene: TRBV28; J gene: TRBJ2-7; D gene: TRBD2; CDR3 DNA: TGTGCCAGCAACCCTAGCGGGAGGAGGGGCGAGCAGTACTTC; CDR3 protein: CASNPSGRRGEQYF
clone size: NA; V gene: TRBV13; J gene: TRBJ2-1; D gene: NA; CDR3 DNA: TGTGCCAGCAGCTTAGGACTCCCCAACCCCAATGAGCAGTTCTTC; CDR3 protein: CASSLGLPNPNEQFF
clone size: NA; V gene: TRBV9; J gene: TRBJ2-2; D gene: TRBD1; CDR3 DNA: TGTGCCAGCAGCACTACCAGACAGGGTAGGCCCGGGGAGCTGTTTTTT; CDR3 protein: CASSTTRQGRPGELFF
clone size: NA; V gene: TRBV30; J gene: TRBJ2-5; D gene: TRBD2; CDR3 DNA: TGTGCCTGGAGGACGGGACTAGCGGGAGGAGAGACCCAGTACTTC; CDR3 protein: CAWRTGLAGGETQYF
clone size: NA; V gene: TRBV5-6; J gene: TRBJ2-1; D gene: NA; CDR3 DNA: TGTGCCAGCAGCTTGGGTCTAGAGGTCCATGAGCAGTTCTTC; CDR3 protein: CASSLGLEVHEQFF
clone size: once; V gene: TRBV4-1; J gene: TRBJ2-1; D gene: NA; CDR3 DNA: TGCGCCAGCAGCCAAGGGACCCAGGGGGCTAGCGGGACCGACAATGAGCAGTTCTTC; CDR3 protein: CASSQGTQGASGTDNEQFF
clone size: NA; V gene: TRBV27; J gene: TRBJ2-7; D gene: TRBD2; CDR3 DNA: TGTGCCAGCAGTCACATTAGCGGGGGGCTCTACGAGCAGTACTTC; CDR3 protein: CASSHISGGLYEQYF
clone size: NA; V gene: TRBV11-2; J gene: TRBJ2-1; D gene: NA; CDR3 DNA: TGTGCCAGCAGCTTTCAAGACAATGAGCAGTTCTTC; CDR3 protein: CASSFQDNEQFF
clone size: once; V gene: TRBV19; J gene: TRBJ1-1; D gene: TRBD1; CDR3 DNA: TGTGCCAGTAATGTACAGGGGATTGGCACTGAAGCTTTCTTT; CDR3 protein: CASNVQGIGTEAFF
clone size: NA; V gene: TRBV7-6; J gene: TRBJ2-6; D gene: NA; CDR3 DNA: TGTGCCAGCAGCCCAGGAAGGGCTGGGGCCAACGTCCTGACTTTC; CDR3 protein: CASSPGRAGANVLTF
clone size: NA; V gene: TRBV15; J gene: TRBJ2-2; D gene: NA; CDR3 DNA: TGTGCCACCAGCAATGACACCGGGGAGCTGTTTTTT; CDR3 protein: CATSNDTGELFF
clone size: NA; V gene: TRBV25-1; J gene: TRBJ1-4; D gene: NA; CDR3 DNA: TGTGCCAGCAGTGACTATGGACAGCTTAATGAAAAACTGTTTTTT; CDR3 protein: CASSDYGQLNEKLFF
clone size: NA; V gene: TRBV11-2; J gene: TRBJ2-7; D gene: TRBD1; CDR3 DNA: TGTGCCAGCAGCTGGACAGGGGGGGACTACGAGCAGTACTTC; CDR3 protein: CASSWTGGDYEQYF
clone size: NA; V gene: TRBV2; J gene: TRBJ2-5; D gene: NA; CDR3 DNA: TGTGCCAGCAGTGAATGGGGCCCAAGGGAGACCCAGTACTTC; CDR3 protein: CASSEWGPRETQYF
clone size: NA; V gene: TRBV12-2; J gene: TRBJ1-5; D gene: NA; CDR3 DNA: TGTGCAAGTCGCTTAGCGAGGGGGGAACTGGGGGAGCCCCAGCATTTT; CDR3 protein: CASRLARGELGEPQHF
clone size: NA; V gene: TRBV18; J gene: TRBJ2-2; D gene: NA; CDR3 DNA: TGTGCCAGCTCACCACCTAGCAGTTCGAACACCGGGGAGCTGTTTTTT; CDR3 protein: CASSPPSSSNTGELFF
clone size: NA; V gene: TRBV7-3; J gene: TRBJ2-7; D gene: TRBD1; CDR3 DNA: TGTGCCAGCAGCTCCGGACAGGGCTCCTACGAGCAGTACTTC; CDR3 protein: CASSSGQGSYEQYF
clone size: NA; V gene: TRBV15; J gene: TRBJ2-7; D gene: TRBD1; CDR3 DNA: TGTGCCACCAGCAGAGATATCGGGACAGGGGCCTACGAGCAGTACTTC; CDR3 protein: CATSRDIGTGAYEQYF
clone size: NA; V gene: TRBV4-1; J gene: TRBJ2-2; D gene: TRBD1; CDR3 DNA: TGCGCCAGCAGCCAAGTCCTTTGGACAGGGGAGAACACCGGGGAGCTGTTTTTT; CDR3 protein: CASSQVLWTGENTGELFF
clone size: NA; V gene: TRBV11-1; J gene: TRBJ2-3; D gene: TRBD2; CDR3 DNA: TGTGCCAGCGGGGAGAGCGGGAGGGGCACAGATACGCAGTATTTT; CDR3 protein: CASGESGRGTDTQYF
clone size: NA; V gene: TRBV10-3; J gene: TRBJ2-7; D gene: TRBD1; CDR3 DNA: TGTGCCATCAGTGAGGGGGACAGGGCCTCCGAGCAGTACTTC; CDR3 protein: CAISEGDRASEQYF
clone size: NA; V gene: TRBV7-2; J gene: TRBJ2-1; D gene: TRBD2; CDR3 DNA: TGTGCCAGCAGCTTCCGGTCCGGGAGGGCCGGTGAGCAGTTCTTC; CDR3 protein: CASSFRSGRAGEQFF
clone size: NA; V gene: TRBV27; J gene: TRBJ1-2; D gene: TRBD1; CDR3 DNA: TGTGCCAGCAAACGACAGGGGGCTGACTATGGCTACACCTTC; CDR3 protein: CASKRQGADYGYTF
clone size: NA; V gene: TRBV11-1; J gene: TRBJ2-1; D gene: NA; CDR3 DNA: TGTGCCAGCAGCTTGGGCAGAATAAATTACAATGAGCAGTTCTTC; CDR3 protein: CASSLGRINYNEQFF
clone size: NA; V gene: TRBV5-1; J gene: TRBJ2-7; D gene: NA; CDR3 DNA: TGCGCCAGCACCTTAGATAAGACAGGCCCCTACGAGCAGTACTTC; CDR3 protein: CASTLDKTGPYEQYF
clone size: NA; V gene: TRBV6-5; J gene: TRBJ2-5; D gene: TRBD2; CDR3 DNA: TGTGCCAGCAGTTACGGGACTAGCGGGACCGAGACCCAGTACTTC; CDR3 protein: CASSYGTSGTETQYF
clone size: NA; V gene: TRBV30; J gene: TRBJ1-5; D gene: TRBD1; CDR3 DNA: TGTGCCTGGAGTGAGGGACAGGGGGCTTTCCAGCCCCAGCATTTT; CDR3 protein: CAWSEGQGAFQPQHF
clone size: NA; V gene: TRBV7-8; J gene: TRBJ2-7; D gene: NA; CDR3 DNA: TGTGCCAGCAGCTTATACCCTCTCGGCGAGCAGTACTTC; CDR3 protein: CASSLYPLGEQYF
clone size: few; V gene: TRBV28; J gene: TRBJ2-7; D gene: NA; CDR3 DNA: TGTGCCAGCAGCACCTACCGACGAAGGGTAGTGCAGTACTTC; CDR3 protein: CASSTYRRRVVQYF
clone size: NA; V gene: TRBV27; J gene: TRBJ2-1; D gene: NA; CDR3 DNA: TGTGCCAGCAGTTTAAGGGGAGTCAATGAGCAGTTCTTC; CDR3 protein: CASSLRGVNEQFF
clone size: many; V gene: TRBV7-2; J gene: TRBJ1-2; D gene: NA; CDR3 DNA: TGTGCCAGCAGCTCCCCAGATCTTAGCTATGGCTACACCTTC; CDR3 protein: CASSSPDLSYGYTF
clone size: NA; V gene: TRBV11-2; J gene: TRBJ2-7; D gene: NA; CDR3 DNA: TGTGCCAGCAGCTGGGGGAGCTCCTACGAGCAGTACTTC; CDR3 protein: CASSWGSSYEQYF
clone size: once; V gene: TRBV7-8; J gene: TRBJ2-7; D gene: TRBD1; CDR3 DNA: TGTGCCAGCACCCACCCCATCGAGGGGGCAAAAGGGTCCTACGAGCAGTACTTC; CDR3 protein: CASTHPIEGAKGSYEQYF
clone size: few; V gene: TRBV5-4; J gene: TRBJ1-4; D gene: NA; CDR3 DNA: TGTGCCAGCAGCTCGACTCCCGATGAAAAACTGTTTTTT; CDR3 protein: CASSSTPDEKLFF
clone size: NA; V gene: TRBV5-4; J gene: TRBJ2-1; D gene: TRBD2; CDR3 DNA: TGTGCCAGCAGCTTGCCGGGGGAGGGAATCAATGAGCAGTTCTTC; CDR3 protein: CASSLPGEGINEQFF
clone size: NA; V gene: TRBV5-1; J gene: TRBJ2-7; D gene: NA; CDR3 DNA: TGCGCCAGCAGCTTGGTCGGGAGCTCCTACGAGCAGTACTTC; CDR3 protein: CASSLVGSSYEQYF
clone size: NA; V gene: TRBV18; J gene: TRBJ2-5; D gene: NA; CDR3 DNA: TGTGCCAGCTCACCCCTGCAAGAGACCCAGTACTTC; CDR3 protein: CASSPLQETQYF
clone size: once; V gene: TRBV28; J gene: TRBJ2-7; D gene: TRBD1; CDR3 DNA: TGTGCCAGCAGCTTAGGAACAGGGGCGTCCTACGAGCAGTACTTC; CDR3 protein: CASSLGTGASYEQYF
clone size: NA; V gene: TRBV4-2; J gene: TRBJ2-5; D gene: TRBD1; CDR3 DNA: TGTGCCAGCAGCCCGGGGACAGGGGAAGAGACCCAGTACTTC; CDR3 protein: CASSPGTGEETQYF
clone size: NA; V gene: TRBV7-2; J gene: TRBJ1-3; D gene: NA; CDR3 DNA: TGTGCCAGCAGCGGGGGACGGATCTCTGGAAACACCATATATTTT; CDR3 protein: CASSGGRISGNTIYF
clone size: NA; V gene: TRBV19; J gene: TRBJ1-1; D gene: NA; CDR3 DNA: TGTGCCAGTAGCTCCAGAGGGGGTTATACTGAAGCTTTCTTT; CDR3 protein: CASSSRGGYTEAFF
clone size: few; V gene: TRBV7-6; J gene: TRBJ1-2; D gene: NA; CDR3 DNA: TGTGCCAGCAGCCCGATCCCCGGGAACGGCTACACCTTC; CDR3 protein: CASSPIPGNGYTF
clone size: NA; V gene: TRBV29-1; J gene: TRBJ2-7; D gene: NA; CDR3 DNA: TGCAGCGTTGAAGGTCAGTACGAGCAGTACTTC; CDR3 protein: CSVEGQYEQYF
clone size: few; V gene: TRBV5-1; J gene: TRBJ2-2; D gene: TRBD1; CDR3 DNA: TGCGCCAGCAGTTGGATGGGACAGGCGAACACCGGGGAGCTGTTTTTT; CDR3 protein: CASSWMGQANTGELFF
clone size: NA; V gene: TRBV7-3; J gene: TRBJ1-1; D gene: NA; CDR3 DNA: TGTGCCAGCAGCTTACAGGGAGACGCTGAAGCTTTCTTT; CDR3 protein: CASSLQGDAEAFF
clone size: NA; V gene: TRBV19; J gene: TRBJ1-2; D gene: TRBD1; CDR3 DNA: TGTGCCAGTAGTATGAAGGGACAGGGACCCTATGGCTACACCTTC; CDR3 protein: CASSMKGQGPYGYTF
clone size: NA; V gene: TRBV19; J gene: TRBJ2-7; D gene: NA; CDR3 DNA: TGTGCCAGTAGTATAGAGGGGAACGTCTACGAGCAGTACTTC; CDR3 protein: CASSIEGNVYEQYF
clone size: NA; V gene: TRBV2; J gene: TRBJ1-1; D gene: TRBD1; CDR3 DNA: TGTGCCAGCAAAGAGGACAGGGGAGGCACTGAAGCTTTCTTT; CDR3 protein: CASKEDRGGTEAFF
clone size: NA; V gene: TRBV2; J gene: TRBJ2-6; D gene: NA; CDR3 DNA: TGTGCCAGCAGTCAGGGGAGCTCTGGGGCCAACGTCCTGACTTTC; CDR3 protein: CASSQGSSGANVLTF